This entry lists 29 T cell receptor beta chains sequenced from one sample in a study of blood T cell repertoires in COVID-19. Using immunoSEQ multiplex PCR, the repertoire was profiled, and TCRdb retains in-frame clones only, with some absent. This table holds tens of thousands of clones, about three quarters found once. Sequenced material: peripheral blood. The receptors derive from a woman of 80 years or more with active or convalescent COVID-19.

This sequence joins TRBV19 and TRBJ1-4; 10 nucleotides match TRBD1. The CDR3 consists of 15 residues. Per germline, CDR1 LNHDA and CDR2 SQIVND (reference sequence). Losses at the gene ends were 10 bases for V and 5 bases for J; bases not matched to a gene: 10. For the CDR3, the DNA is TGTGCCACTTCCGATTGGACAGGGGGGAATGAAAAACTGTTTTTT. It encodes CATSDWTGGNEKLFF.

The chain joins TRBV7-2 to TRBJ2-7; a weak D match, TRBD1 (6 bases). In germline, CDR1 is SGHTA, CDR2 FQGNSA. The V end was cut by 2 bases, the J end by 5 bases, with 13 bases between. The CDR3 sequence is 14 residues long. The CDR3 nucleotides are TGTGCCAGCAGCTTATCAGGGGCTTGGAACGAGCAGTACTTC. This sequence encodes CASSLSGAWNEQYF.

The genes are TRBV30 and TRBJ1-4; 7 bases are shared with TRBD1. After removal of 5 bases from V and 5 bases from J, the junction contained 5 bases not matched to a gene. CDR3 length: 13 amino acids. Germline loops: CDR1 GTSNPN, CDR2 SVGIG (reference sequence). In nucleotides, the CDR3 is TGTGCCTGGGAACAGGGGTCGAATGAAAAACTGTTTTTT. Its protein product is CAWEQGSNEKLFF.

The chain joins TRBV7-9 to TRBJ1-2, with D tentatively TRBD1 (6 bases). CDR1 is SEHNR and CDR2 is FQNEAQ in the germline V gene (reference sequence). The V and J ends lost 1 base and 1 base respectively, with 13 bases between them. CDR3 size: 16 residues. CDR3 sequence reads: CASSLEAGAVNYGYTF. CDR3 bases: TGTGCCAGCAGCTTAGAGGCAGGGGCGGTTAACTATGGCTACACCTTC.

This chain joins TRBV2 and TRBJ1-1; D not resolved. Trimming removed 5 bases from V and 6 bases from J, with 16 bases in between. The CDR3 covers 14 residues. Germline loops: CDR1 SNHLY, CDR2 FYNNEI. The CDR3 DNA follows: TGTGCCAGCAGTCGGGGAGGGATAGACGCTGAAGCTTTCTTT. Its translation is CASSRGGIDAEAFF.

V is TRBV6-2 or TRBV6-3 and J is TRBJ1-5, with D maybe TRBD1 (6 bases). V was trimmed by 1 base and J by 3 bases, leaving 10 bases between them. This CDR3 has 15 residues. CDR1 MNHEY and CDR2 SVGEGT come from the germline V gene. This chain's CDR3 is CASSYFGQLNQPQHF. Written as DNA, the CDR3 is TGTGCCAGCAGTTACTTTGGACAGCTCAATCAGCCCCAGCATTTT.

This chain links TRBV28 with TRBJ1-4; TRBD1 might be the D (6 bases). CDR3 length equals 14 residues. CDR1 and CDR2 from the germline V gene are MDHEN and SYDVKM. Trimming removed 3 bases at V and 7 bases at J, with 12 bases between. The CDR3 sequence: CASSFVQTGEKLFF. As DNA, the CDR3 is TGTGCCAGCAGTTTCGTTCAGACAGGTGAAAAACTGTTTTTT.

This clone came up once. The chain recombines TRBV7-3 with TRBJ2-5; a possible D gene is TRBD2 (6 bases). V lost 5 bases and J lost 5, with 15 bases in between. The CDR3 length is 14 residues. Germline V gene sequence: CDR1 SGHTA, CDR2 FQGTGA. Written as DNA, the CDR3 is TGTGCCAGCAGCCCGGGGCCGGGGAGGGAGACCCAGTACTTC. Protein: CASSPGPGRETQYF.

In DNA form, the CDR3 reads TGTGCCAGCAGCCAAGACCCGATCGGGTGGCTCCGTCAAGAGACCCAGTACTTC. Translated, it gives CASSQDPIGWLRQETQYF. The V and J genes are TRBV14 and TRBJ2-5; the D is unclear. Germline V gene lookup returns CDR1 SGHDN and CDR2 FVKESK. The CDR3 is 18 amino acids. V was pared by 0 bases and J by 2 bases, with 19 bases between.

The chain has TRBV11-2 and TRBJ2-1, with D possibly being TRBD1 (6 bases). The CDR3 consists of 15 residues. V lost 3 bases and J lost 6, with 15 bases in between. Germline V gives CDR1 SGHAT, CDR2 FQNNGV. In nucleotides, the CDR3 is TGTGCCAGCAGCTTGGACCCGACAGGCTCCAATGAGCAGTTCTTC. Its protein is CASSLDPTGSNEQFF.

The chain has TRBV5-4 and TRBJ2-3; 8 bases agree with TRBD2. This CDR3 region has 15 residues. Trimming at V came to 2 bases and at J to 6 bases, leaving 8 bases not matched to a gene. Germline loops: CDR1 SGHNT, CDR2 YYREEE (reference sequence). The DNA of the CDR3 is TGTGCCAGCAGCTTTGGTAGCGGGGCCGGGGATACGCAGTATTTT. Protein sequence: CASSFGSGAGDTQYF. Looking up the rest from reference TRBV5-4 and TRBJ2-3 gives the full variable domain: ETGVTQSPTHLIKTRGQQVTLRCSSQSGHNTVSWYQQALGQGPQFIFQYYREEENGRGNFPPRFSGLQFPNYSSELNVNALELDDSALYLCASSFGSGAGDTQYFGPGTRLTVL.

J is TRBJ2-7 and V is TRBV7-9, with a tentative D call TRBD1 (5 bases). Per germline, CDR1 SEHNR and CDR2 FQNEAQ (reference sequence). V dropped 1 base and J dropped 2 bases, with 12 bases sitting between them. The CDR3 covers 15 residues. The CDR3 sequence is CASSLVGDRAYEQYF. CDR3 coding DNA: TGTGCCAGCAGCTTAGTAGGTGACAGAGCCTACGAGCAGTACTTC.

V usage is TRBV28 and J usage is TRBJ2-1, with a tentative D call TRBD2 (7 bases). Trimming took 2 bases from V and 8 from J, leaving 25 bases between them. The CDR3 spans 18 residues. Germline V lookup: CDR1 MDHEN, CDR2 SYDVKM. The CDR3 nucleotides are TGTGCCAGCAGTTTACTGGTTCCGGGGGGCCTCAGTATTGATGAGCAGTTCTTC. Its protein product is CASSLLVPGGLSIDEQFF.

This clone was seen a handful of times. V and J are TRBV5-4 and TRBJ2-5, with 10 bases lining up with TRBD2. This CDR3 has 15 amino acids. Germline V lookup: CDR1 SGHNT, CDR2 YYREEE (reference sequence). J was trimmed by 0 bases and V by 4 bases; bases with no gene match: 3. The CDR3 sequence is CASSQAGGHQETQYF. The DNA for the CDR3 is TGTGCCAGCAGCCAAGCGGGGGGGCACCAAGAGACCCAGTACTTC.

The J gene is TRBJ1-4, the V gene TRBV18, with no clear D. Trimming removed 1 base at V and 8 bases at J, with 14 bases between. The germline gives CDR1 KGHSH, CDR2 LQKENI. The CDR3 sequence is 15 residues long. This chain's CDR3 is CASSPHPPGQEKLFF. The CDR3 DNA follows: TGTGCCAGCTCACCACATCCGCCTGGGCAAGAAAAACTGTTTTTT.

As concerns this clone: One junction end does not reproduce the germline sequence, and a read error may be involved. Other DNA sequences in the same sample also yield this CDR3. V usage is TRBV6-5 and J usage is TRBJ2-5; possibly TRBD1 for D (7 bases). Germline lookup yields CDR1 MNHEY and CDR2 SVGAGI. The CDR3 consists of 13 residues. The CDR3 sequence: CASSRQGGETQYF. In nucleotides, the CDR3 is TGTGCCAGCAGTAGACAGGGAGGAGAGACTCAGTACTTC.

The table lists this clone with a count of one. The chain employs TRBV10-3 and TRBJ2-7; D possibly corresponds to TRBD1 (5 bases). V lost 1 base, J lost 3 bases, and 16 bases lay in between. Germline V gives CDR1 ENHRY, CDR2 SYGVKD. The CDR3 contains 16 residues. This chain's CDR3 is CAISEYKPDQGYEQYF. The CDR3 DNA reads TGTGCCATCAGTGAGTATAAACCGGATCAGGGCTACGAGCAGTACTTC.

CDR3 protein: CASSTGQGNTIYF. The CDR3 nucleotides are TGTGCCAGCAGCACAGGTCAGGGAAACACCATATATTTT. The chain employs TRBV9 and TRBJ1-3; possible D gene TRBD1, 5 bases. The V end lost 4 bases, the J end lost 4 bases, and 9 bases lay between the germline ends. The CDR3 spans 13 residues. Per germline, CDR1 SGDLS and CDR2 YYNGEE.

CDR3 sequence: CASRSKDTQYF. The CDR3 bases are TGTGCCAGCAGGTCTAAAGATACGCAGTATTTT. V usage is TRBV7-3 and J usage is TRBJ2-3; D uncertain. Per germline, CDR1 SGHTA and CDR2 FQGTGA. The V gene lost 6 bases and the J gene lost 5 bases, with 6 bases spanning the gap. The CDR3 spans 11 residues. Drawing the rest from reference TRBV7-3 and TRBJ2-3, the complete variable domain is GAGVSQTPSNKVTEKGKYVELRCDPISGHTALYWYRQSLGQGPEFLIYFQGTGAADDSGLPNDRFFAVRPEGSVSTLKIQRTERGDSAVYLCASRSKDTQYFGPGTRLTVL.

This chain joins TRBV12-5 and TRBJ1-2; 9 bases agree with TRBD1. V trimming: 0 bases; J trimming: 5 bases; junction bases outside the gene matches: 4. The CDR3 has 15 residues. Germline V gene sequence: CDR1 LGHNT, CDR2 FRNRAP. For the CDR3, the DNA is TGTGCTAGTGGTTTGGTACCGGACAGGGGATATGGCTACACCTTC. This translates into CASGLVPDRGYGYTF.

This clone was observed a handful of times. The CDR3 region is CASSPGGFMNTEAFF. The CDR3 DNA follows: TGTGCCAGCTCACCGGGAGGATTCATGAACACTGAAGCTTTCTTT. The rearrangement uses TRBV18 and TRBJ1-1; D not resolved. From germline, CDR1 is KGHSH and CDR2 LQKENI. The CDR3 covers 15 residues. The V end was cut by 3 bases, the J end by 0 bases, with 11 bases between.

V is TRBV27 and J is TRBJ1-1; 7 bases match TRBD1. The CDR3 has 14 amino acids. V lost 5 bases, J lost 6 bases, and 9 bases stayed unmatched. Germline CDR1 and CDR2: MNHEY and SMNVEV (reference sequence). The CDR3: CASSTVQTGPEAFF. CDR3 in DNA: TGTGCCAGCAGTACCGTACAGACAGGGCCTGAAGCTTTCTTT.

V usage is TRBV15 and J usage is TRBJ2-1, with D possibly TRBD2 on 5 matching bases. CDR1 and CDR2 from the germline V gene are LNHNV and YYDKDF (reference sequence). CDR3 length: 13 residues. Trimming cost V 0 bases and J 10 bases, with 10 bases left between them. The CDR3 coding sequence is TGTGCCACCAGCAGAGATCTAGCAAACGAGCAGTTCTTC. Encoded protein: CATSRDLANEQFF.

Of note for this clone: One end of the junction does not line up with germline, which may come from a read error. The gene calls are TRBV7-7 and TRBJ2-7; perhaps TRBD1 as D (6 bases). This CDR3 contains 15 residues. From germline, CDR1 is SSHAT and CDR2 FNYEAQ (reference sequence). This CDR3 is CASSLEPGASYEQYF. CDR3 nucleotides: TGTGCTAGCAGCTTAGAGCCAGGGGCTTCCTACGAGCAGTACTTC.

The chain couples TRBV28 to TRBJ2-5; TRBD2 matches 13 bases. The V gene end was trimmed by 5 bases and the J gene end by 5 bases; junction bases not matched to a gene: 17. The germline gives CDR1 MDHEN, CDR2 SYDVKM. The CDR3 spans 19 residues. The DNA for the CDR3 is TGTGCCAGCAGTCCTCGACTAGCGGGGGGCGGAGGGGTTGCGGAGACCCAGTACTTC. Residues: CASSPRLAGGGGVAETQYF. The whole variable domain, filled in from reference TRBV28 and TRBJ2-5, reads DVKVTQSSRYLVKRTGEKVFLECVQDMDHENMFWYRQDPGLGLRLIYFSYDVKMKEKGDIPEGYSVSREKKERFSLILESASTNQTSMYLCASSPRLAGGGGVAETQYFGPGTRLLVL.

This clone was detected once. For the CDR3, the DNA is TGTGCCAGCAGGTACCCAAGGGGCCTCCATTTCACGAACACTGAAGCTTTCTTT. Residues: CASRYPRGLHFTNTEAFF. J is TRBJ1-1 and V is TRBV7-2; D may be TRBD1 (5 bases). The germline V gene has CDR1 SGHTA and CDR2 FQGNSA. V dropped 6 bases and J dropped 1 base, with 24 bases sitting between them. The CDR3 spans 18 residues.

This chain uses TRBV30 with TRBJ1-2; 11 bases are shared with TRBD1. After removal of 0 bases from V and 8 bases from J, the junction contained 8 bases not matched to a gene. Germline assignment: CDR1 GTSNPN and CDR2 SVGIG (reference sequence). This CDR3 spans 15 amino acids. The CDR3 region has the DNA TGTGCCTGGAGTGTTAGGGACAGGGGGAGACAGGGCTACACCTTC. Protein: CAWSVRDRGRQGYTF.

The rearrangement uses TRBV12-3 or TRBV12-4 and TRBJ1-1, with TRBD1 as a possible D gene (6 bases). V lost 4 bases and J 11 bases, leaving 11 bases between the germline ends. This CDR3 comprises 11 residues. CDR3 DNA sequence: TGTGCCAGCAGTTCGTCAGGGGCTGCTTTCTTT. Residues: CASSSSGAAFF.

This clone appeared a few times. J is TRBJ1-1 and V is TRBV19; TRBD1 might be the D (6 bases). V was cut by 8 bases and J by 7 bases, with 11 bases left in between. The CDR3 is 11 amino acids. Germline V lookup: CDR1 LNHDA, CDR2 SQIVND (reference sequence). CDR3 sequence (DNA): TGTGCCAGTCGGGAGGGGGTTGAAGCTTTCTTT. Translated: CASREGVEAFF.